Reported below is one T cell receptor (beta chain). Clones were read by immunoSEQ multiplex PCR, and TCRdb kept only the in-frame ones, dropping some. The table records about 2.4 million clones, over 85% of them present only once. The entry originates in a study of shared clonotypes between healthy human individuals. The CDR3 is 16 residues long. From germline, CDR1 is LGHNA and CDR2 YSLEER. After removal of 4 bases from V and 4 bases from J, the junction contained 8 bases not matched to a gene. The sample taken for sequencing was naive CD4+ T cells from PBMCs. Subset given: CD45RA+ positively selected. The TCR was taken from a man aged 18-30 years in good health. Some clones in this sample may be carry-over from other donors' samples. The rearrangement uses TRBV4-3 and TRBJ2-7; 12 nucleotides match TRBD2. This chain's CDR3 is CASSREAGTSGYEQYF. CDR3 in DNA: TGCGCCAGCAGCCGCGAAGCCGGGACTAGCGGGTACGAGCAGTACTTC.